This T cell receptor (beta chain) derives from a study of vaccination and CD4 T cells after COVID-19. On the study more broadly: The cells were exposed to overlapping spike peptides originating from SARS-CoV-2, HCoV-NL63, HCoV-OC43 and HCoV-229E for stimulation. Each of the control cultures got a CEFX pool, an HIV-1 Nef pool, or no peptide. General study points: For convalescent patients, 304 of the 307 vaccine-specific clones analyzed were classified as spike mono-reactive.

Researchers used the Oncomine TCR Beta short-read assay to sequence DNA from cultured CD4+ T cells. TCRdb passed the PCR reads through MiXCR, listing each CDR3 protein once. The data show 5,500 to 8,500 distinct CDR3 sequences, around 33% seen once. Trimming took 5 bases from V and 7 from J, leaving 14 bases between them. The CDR3 runs to 13 residues. The germline gives CDR1 DFQATT, CDR2 SNEGSKA (reference sequence). The sample's treatment: approximately nine-day PBMC culture with coronavirus spike peptide pools or control peptides (ViraFEST assay). Pre-COVID-19 pandemic sampling (2011-2018) yielded the unexposed donor's CD4+ T cells. ViraFEST used peptide pools to expand antigen-specific T cells before TCR sequencing. This clonotype was seen a few times. The target antigen is unknown.

The chain recombines TRBV20-1 with TRBJ1-4, with unresolved D. Source material: CD4+ T cells from blood, cultured in vitro. The TCR comes from a human donor in good health. The CDR3 is CSASPPATEKLFF. The CDR3 DNA reads as TGCAGTGCTTCCCCCCCGGCGACTGAAAAACTGTTTTTT.